The 28 T cell receptor beta chains listed next were all sequenced from one sample in a study of regulatory T cells in long-lasting Graves disease. Researchers made TCR beta libraries by using iRepertoire HTBI primers and running Arm-PCR on CDR3 regions. TCRdb fed the multiplex PCR reads into MiXCR, producing one record per CDR3 protein. The sample has around 400,000 distinct CDR3 sequences, about 15% seen once. The time point is: newly diagnosed GD, antithyroid drugs for less than 3 months. Scientists built the TCR library using RNA that was extracted from PBMCs. This sample was also put to use in a study of T cells in Graves' hyperthyroidism and ophthalmopathy.

Specimen: peripheral blood mononuclear cells (PBMCs), collected at new diagnosis, from a patient treated with antithyroid drugs. These receptors were collected from a woman aged 40-49 years with Graves disease.

This clonotype was found many times. The chain links TRBV7-9 to TRBJ2-1, with TRBD1 matching over 8 bases. This CDR3 region has 14 residues. V shed 0 bases and J 8 bases; nucleotides not matched to a gene: 3. Looked up from germline, CDR1 is SEHNR and CDR2 is FQNEAQ (reference sequence). The CDR3, as DNA: TGTGCCAGCAGCTTAGCGCAGGGGGCCGATGAGCAGTTCTTC. Residues: CASSLAQGADEQFF.

This clonotype was seen only a few times. The CDR3 sequence is CASSSLSRGASNTGELFF. DNA for the CDR3: TGTGCCAGCAGCTCCCTCTCGCGTGGGGCCTCGAACACCGGGGAGCTGTTTTTT. The V call is TRBV11-2, the J call TRBJ2-2; D is perhaps TRBD1 (5 bases). Germline-derived CDR1 and CDR2 are SGHAT and FQNNGV. The CDR3 extends over 18 amino acids. Trimming took 4 bases from V and 0 from J, leaving 18 bases between them. Full variable domain (missing parts from reference TRBV11-2 and TRBJ2-2): EAGVAQSPRYKIIEKRQSVAFWCNPISGHATLYWYQQILGQGPKLLIQFQNNGVVDDSQLPKDRFSAERLKGVDSTLKIQPAKLEDSAVYLCASSSLSRGASNTGELFFGEGSRLTVL.

As for this clonotype: Since a much larger clone is just one base distant, this may be a read error. CDR3 residues: CASSTQTGMNTEAFF. In DNA, the CDR3 is TGTGCCAGCAGCACCCAGACAGGGATGAACACTGAAGCTTTCTTT. V is TRBV9 and J is TRBJ1-1; 7 bases are shared with TRBD1. The germline V gene has CDR1 SGDLS and CDR2 YYNGEE. V trimming: 4 bases; J trimming: 0 bases; junction bases outside the gene matches: 6. This CDR3 contains 15 residues.

This clonotype was seen a handful of times. J is TRBJ2-1 and V is TRBV12-3 or TRBV12-4, with D possibly being TRBD2 (5 bases). This CDR3 has 14 amino acids. Trimming cost V 6 bases and J 1 base, with 10 bases left between them. This chain's CDR3 is CASRAPGSYNEQFF. The CDR3 DNA sequence: TGTGCCAGCAGGGCACCGGGGTCCTACAATGAGCAGTTCTTC.

This clonotype was observed a handful of times. The rearrangement joins TRBV5-1 to TRBJ2-7; D remains ambiguous. Trimming removed 1 base at V and 2 bases at J, with 19 bases between. The CDR3 has 17 amino acids. Germline CDR1 is SGHRS and CDR2 is YFSETQ. CDR3 in DNA: TGCGCCAGCAGCTTGACGGTCAGGAGTATGAGCCCCTACGAGCAGTACTTC. This translates into CASSLTVRSMSPYEQYF.

In this sample, this clonotype turned up many times. This chain joins TRBV6-1 and TRBJ2-7, with 8 bases identical to TRBD1. The CDR3 has 16 amino acids. V shed 5 bases, J shed 5 bases, and the junction held 14 bases outside the gene matches. The V gene's germline CDR1 is MNHNS and CDR2 SASEGT. CDR3 residues: CASSLPVGQGANEQYF. As DNA, the CDR3 is TGTGCCAGCAGTCTACCCGTTGGTCAGGGGGCCAACGAGCAGTACTTC.

In its sample, this clonotype was seen many times. V is TRBV27 and J is TRBJ2-7, with 9 bases aligning to TRBD1. The germline V gene has CDR1 MNHEY and CDR2 SMNVEV (reference sequence). The CDR3 covers 16 residues. V shed 2 bases, J shed 1 base, and the junction held 6 bases outside the gene matches. CDR3 sequence reads: CASSLIGQGTSYEQYF. In nucleotides, the CDR3 is TGTGCCAGCAGTTTAATAGGACAGGGGACTTCCTACGAGCAGTACTTC.

This clonotype was counted many times. CDR3 in amino acids: CASRGTGSTGELFF. The CDR3 DNA reads TGTGCCAGCAGGGGGACAGGGAGCACCGGGGAGCTGTTTTTT. V gene TRBV7-9 combines with J gene TRBJ2-2, with TRBD1 matching 9 bases. Germline V CDR1 and CDR2: SEHNR, FQNEAQ (reference sequence). The CDR3 extends over 14 amino acids. The ends lost 6 bases at V and 4 bases at J; junction bases unmatched: 3.

The gene calls are TRBV5-4 and TRBJ2-5; 10 nucleotides agree with TRBD2. CDR3 length equals 15 residues. V gave up 4 bases and J gave up 4 bases; unmatched junction bases: 7. Per the germline V gene, CDR1 is SGHNT and CDR2 is YYREEE (reference sequence). CDR3 in DNA: TGTGCCAGCAGCCCGTGGACTAGCGGCCCAGAGACCCAGTACTTC. This sequence encodes CASSPWTSGPETQYF.

This chain joins TRBV28 and TRBJ2-1, with 12 bases that match TRBD2. The CDR3 is made up of 17 amino acids. V lost 7 bases and J lost 5; bases outside the gene matches: 12. Per the germline V gene, CDR1 is MDHEN and CDR2 is SYDVKM. The CDR3 sequence is CASTQGLAGGENNEQFF. Written as DNA, the CDR3 is TGTGCCAGCACCCAGGGGCTAGCGGGAGGGGAAAACAATGAGCAGTTCTTC. The whole variable domain, remainder taken from reference TRBV28 and TRBJ2-1, is DVKVTQSSRYLVKRTGEKVFLECVQDMDHENMFWYRQDPGLGLRLIYFSYDVKMKEKGDIPEGYSVSREKKERFSLILESASTNQTSMYLCASTQGLAGGENNEQFFGPGTRLTVL.

The V gene is TRBV7-6, the J gene TRBJ1-1; D not resolved. Trimming took off 6 bases at V and 1 base at J, with 18 bases between the two ends. The CDR3 spans 16 residues. Per germline, CDR1 SGHVS and CDR2 FNYEAQ. The CDR3 DNA is TGTGCCAGCAGTTCACCCGACAAAGGCGGGAACACTGAAGCTTTCTTT. Its protein product is CASSSPDKGGNTEAFF. Filled out from reference TRBV7-6 and TRBJ1-1, the complete variable domain reads GAGVSQSPRYKVTKRGQDVALRCDPISGHVSLYWYRQALGQGPEFLTYFNYEAQQDKSGLPNDRFSAERPEGSISTLTIQRTEQRDSAMYRCASSSPDKGGNTEAFFGQGTRLTVV.

With respect to this clonotype: Just one base apart from a much larger clone, this may be a read error. The chain joins TRBV7-8 to TRBJ2-5; D ambiguous. This CDR3 has 15 residues. Germline assignment: CDR1 SGHVS and CDR2 FQNEAQ. V lost 0 bases, J lost 4 bases, and 12 bases lay in between. CDR3 region: CASSLARGSRETQYF. DNA of the CDR3: TGTGCCAGCAGCTTAGCGCGTGGAAGCCGAGAGACCCAGTACTTC.

This clonotype was observed many times. The chain carries TRBV7-9 and TRBJ2-1; unclear D gene. V dropped 1 base and J dropped 13 bases, with 8 bases sitting between them. Germline CDR1 is SEHNR and CDR2 is FQNEAQ (reference sequence). This CDR3 is built from 11 residues. The CDR3 region has the DNA TGTGCCAGCAGCTTAGGACCCCTCCAGTTCTTC. This sequence encodes CASSLGPLQFF.

This clonotype was detected only a few times. The chain recombines TRBV20-1 with TRBJ2-7, with TRBD1 matching over 8 bases. The J segment lost 4 bases and the V segment lost 6 bases, leaving 8 bases of the junction unmatched. Germline CDR1 reads DFQATT; CDR2 reads SNEGSKA (reference sequence). This CDR3 is built from 13 residues. This chain's CDR3 is CSATSGGAYEQYF. The CDR3 DNA sequence: TGCAGTGCCACCTCAGGGGGCGCGTACGAGCAGTACTTC.

This clonotype was found a few times. The CDR3 region is CASSLASTGANTEAFF. The CDR3 DNA follows: TGCGCCAGCAGCTTGGCGTCTACAGGGGCTAACACTGAAGCTTTCTTT. The chain combines TRBV5-1 with TRBJ1-1, with 7 bases aligning to TRBD1. Germline V gene lookup returns CDR1 SGHRS and CDR2 YFSETQ. The length of the CDR3 is 16 residues. Losses at the gene ends were 0 bases for V and 2 bases for J; bases not matched to a gene: 7.

This clonotype was found many times. The chain carries TRBV2 and TRBJ2-1; TRBD2 is a possible D gene (5 bases). The CDR3 loop spans 12 amino acids. V lost 7 bases, J lost 7 bases, and 11 bases lay in between. Germline CDR1 SNHLY, CDR2 FYNNEI. The CDR3 nucleotides are TGTGCCAGCACCCGGAGGAGTAATGAGCAGTTCTTC. Amino acid sequence: CASTRRSNEQFF.

At least ten counts were recorded for this clonotype. The CDR3 bases are TGTGCCAGCAGCTTAGAGTATAGCGGGAGCCATGGGACCCAGTACTTC. Its translation: CASSLEYSGSHGTQYF. The V gene is TRBV11-2, the J gene TRBJ2-5, with TRBD2 identical over 9 bases. This CDR3 region has 16 residues. V lost 0 bases to trimming and J lost 7 bases; unmatched junction nucleotides: 9. Germline V gives CDR1 SGHAT, CDR2 FQNNGV. Filled out from reference TRBV11-2 and TRBJ2-5, the complete variable domain reads EAGVAQSPRYKIIEKRQSVAFWCNPISGHATLYWYQQILGQGPKLLIQFQNNGVVDDSQLPKDRFSAERLKGVDSTLKIQPAKLEDSAVYLCASSLEYSGSHGTQYFGPGTRLLVL.

This clonotype was counted ten times or more. The CDR3 DNA follows: TGTGCCAGCTCACCGAATGAGGGCACAGATACGCAGTATTTT. This sequence encodes CASSPNEGTDTQYF. V is TRBV18 and J is TRBJ2-3, with D hard to call. CDR1 is KGHSH, CDR2 LQKENI, per germline. This CDR3 has 14 residues. The germline V and J ends were trimmed by 3 bases and 1 base, with 8 bases remaining between them.

The chain joins TRBV6-1 to TRBJ2-4, with TRBD2 matching over 8 bases. This CDR3 has 15 amino acids. V lost 6 bases to trimming and J lost 9 bases; unmatched junction nucleotides: 13. Germline CDR1 and CDR2: MNHNS and SASEGT. The CDR3 nucleotides read TGTGCCAGCAGACCCCCGGGACTAGGGGGGTCCATTCAGTACTTC. The encoded protein is CASRPPGLGGSIQYF.

This clonotype was found many times. The J gene is TRBJ1-1, the V gene TRBV28, with D unclear. The V gene's germline CDR1 is MDHEN and CDR2 SYDVKM. V dropped 5 bases and J dropped 0 bases, with 10 bases sitting between them. CDR3 size: 14 residues. CDR3 residues: CASSHTVMNTEAFF. The DNA of the CDR3 is TGTGCCAGCAGTCACACAGTGATGAACACTGAAGCTTTCTTT.

The chain has TRBV18 and TRBJ2-1; D is ambiguous. The V and J ends lost 2 bases and 9 bases respectively, with 14 bases between them. This CDR3 region has 14 residues. Germline loops: CDR1 KGHSH, CDR2 LQKENI. The CDR3 region has the DNA TGTGCCAGCTCACCAGTCAGGCCGCCGAGTGAGCAGTTCTTC. Amino acids: CASSPVRPPSEQFF.

The chain uses TRBV30 and TRBJ2-3; D gene unclear. Germline V gene data show CDR1 as GTSNPN and CDR2 as SVGIG (reference sequence). V was trimmed by 4 bases and J by 2 bases, leaving 16 bases between them. The CDR3 is 15 amino acids. CDR3 sequence reads: CAWKVKEIYTDTQYF. CDR3 DNA: TGTGCCTGGAAGGTAAAGGAGATATACACAGATACGCAGTATTTT.

This clonotype was recorded a few times. The CDR3 sequence: CASSPTDRVEKLFF. Written as DNA, the CDR3 is TGTGCCAGCAGCCCTACGGACAGGGTTGAAAAACTGTTTTTT. This rearrangement joins TRBV7-6 to TRBJ1-4, with 8 bases matching TRBD1. CDR1 SGHVS and CDR2 FNYEAQ come from the germline V gene. Losses at the gene ends were 5 bases for V and 7 bases for J; bases not matched to a gene: 6. The CDR3 has 14 residues.

The sample holds a few counts of this clonotype. This chain connects TRBV3-1 to TRBJ1-3; D is unresolved. The ends were cut back, 2 bases at V and 1 base at J, with 6 bases in the middle. Per the germline V gene, CDR1 is LGHDT and CDR2 is YNNKEL (reference sequence). This CDR3 has 14 residues. The CDR3 sequence is CASSQRGSGNTIYF. The CDR3 DNA follows: TGTGCCAGCAGCCAACGGGGATCTGGAAACACCATATATTTT. Full variable domain (missing parts from reference TRBV3-1 and TRBJ1-3): DTAVSQTPKYLVTQMGNDKSIKCEQNLGHDTMYWYKQDSKKFLKIMFSYNNKELIINETVPNRFSPKSPDKAHLNLHINSLELGDSAVYFCASSQRGSGNTIYFGEGSWLTVV.

A few counts support this clonotype. CDR3 residues: CASNRREGSFNEQFF. The CDR3 bases are TGTGCCAGCAATCGGCGGGAGGGCAGTTTTAATGAGCAGTTCTTC. The chain has TRBV2 and TRBJ2-1; 9 bases line up with TRBD2. CDR3 length: 15 amino acids. The germline V gene encodes CDR1 SNHLY and CDR2 FYNNEI. With V trimmed by 7 bases and J by 7 bases, 11 bases remained unmatched.

This clonotype was counted at least ten times. The rearrangement uses TRBV2 and TRBJ2-3, with D perhaps matching TRBD2 (5 bases). CDR1 and CDR2 from the germline V gene are SNHLY and FYNNEI. The CDR3 is made up of 14 amino acids. Trimming shortened V by 7 bases and J by 6 bases, and 17 bases separated the two germline ends. The CDR3, as DNA: TGTGCCAGCAAGGAGGCTCCGAAAGGGGATACGCAGTATTTT. Translation: CASKEAPKGDTQYF.

This clonotype was seen repeatedly, ten times or more. The chain's CDR3 is CASSFRHSNTEAFF. In DNA form, the CDR3 reads TGTGCCAGCAGTTTCAGACACTCGAACACTGAAGCTTTCTTT. The rearrangement links TRBV27 to TRBJ1-1; D is unclear. Between the trimmed V and J ends, which lost 3 bases and 1 base, there was a span of 9 bases. This CDR3 is built from 14 residues. Germline assignment: CDR1 MNHEY and CDR2 SMNVEV (reference sequence).

The chain is built from TRBV6-2 or TRBV6-3 and TRBJ2-6; D may be TRBD1 (5 bases). The CDR3 runs to 15 residues. In germline, CDR1 is MNHEY, CDR2 SVGEGT. With 5 bases removed from V and 2 bases from J, the gap between germline ends came to 10 bases. The CDR3 nucleotides are TGTGCCAGCAGTGACCAGGGTACTGGGGCCAACGTCCTGACTTTC. Protein sequence: CASSDQGTGANVLTF.